One sample yielded the 5 T cell receptor beta chains listed below, sequenced in a study of T cells in Graves' hyperthyroidism and ophthalmopathy. Researchers amplified the TCR beta CDR3 regions from RNA transcripts. An initial round of RT-PCR targeting the TCR CDR3 relied on the HTBI primer set. Each CDR3 protein is one row after TCRdb ran MiXCR on the multiplex PCR reads. The sample lists under 450,000 distinct CDR3 sequences, approximately 18% occurring once. Sequenced: blood. These receptors were collected from a woman under 40 with Graves' hyperthyroidism that later progressed to Graves' ophthalmopathy.

V is TRBV27 and J is TRBJ2-1, with 15 bases lining up with TRBD2. V was clipped by 6 bases and J by 9 bases; unmatched bases: 12. Germline-derived CDR1 and CDR2 are MNHEY and SMNVEV (reference sequence). This CDR3 spans 17 amino acids. CDR3: CASRTQPWTSGRVEQFF. CDR3 DNA sequence: TGTGCCAGCAGGACACAGCCTTGGACTAGCGGGAGGGTTGAGCAGTTCTTC.

This clonotype was counted only a few times. The chain joins TRBV27 to TRBJ2-2, with D unresolved. The germline V and J ends were trimmed by 8 bases and 3 bases, with 13 bases remaining between them. CDR3 length equals 14 residues. Germline CDR1 MNHEY, CDR2 SMNVEV (reference sequence). CDR3 loop: CASGPASYTGELFF. The DNA for the CDR3 is TGTGCCAGCGGTCCTGCTAGTTACACCGGGGAGCTGTTTTTT.

This clonotype was counted ten times or more. The chain uses TRBV5-8 and TRBJ1-1; unclear D gene. The germline V gene encodes CDR1 SGHTS and CDR2 YDEGEE. The CDR3 extends over 15 amino acids. V dropped 2 bases and J dropped 4 bases, with 15 bases sitting between them. The CDR3 loop reads CASSFLSDGGTEAFF. The CDR3 bases are TGTGCCAGCAGCTTCCTGTCCGACGGCGGCACTGAAGCTTTCTTT.

This clonotype was observed at least ten times. This sequence joins TRBV5-1 and TRBJ1-1, with D maybe TRBD1 (5 bases). Germline V gene data show CDR1 as SGHRS and CDR2 as YFSETQ. This CDR3 has 19 residues. The V end lost 0 bases, the J end lost 3 bases, and 24 bases lay between the germline ends. In nucleotides, the CDR3 is TGCGCCAGCAGCTTGGTCGAAGTGAACCGGGGGATGGTAGACACTGAAGCTTTCTTT. Amino acids: CASSLVEVNRGMVDTEAFF.

At least ten counts were recorded for this clonotype. This chain links TRBV3-1 with TRBJ2-3; 8 nucleotides line up with TRBD1. CDR1 LGHDT and CDR2 YNNKEL come from the germline V gene (reference sequence). The junction had 6 bases not matched to a gene; V was cut back by 7 bases and J by 0 bases. The CDR3 is 15 residues long. CDR3 amino acids: CASTSRTGSTDTQYF. CDR3 bases: TGTGCCAGCACCTCAAGGACAGGGAGCACAGATACGCAGTATTTT.